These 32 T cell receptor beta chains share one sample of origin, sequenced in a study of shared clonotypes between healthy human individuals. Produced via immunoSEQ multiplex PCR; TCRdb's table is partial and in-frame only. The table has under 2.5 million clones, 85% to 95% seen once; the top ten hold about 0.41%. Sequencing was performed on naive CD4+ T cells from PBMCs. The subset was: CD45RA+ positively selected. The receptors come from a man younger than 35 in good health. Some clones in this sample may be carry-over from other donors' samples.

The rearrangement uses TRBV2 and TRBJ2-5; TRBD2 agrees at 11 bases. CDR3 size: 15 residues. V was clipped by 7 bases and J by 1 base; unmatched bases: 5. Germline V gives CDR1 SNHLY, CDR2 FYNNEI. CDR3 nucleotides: TGTGCCAGCAAAGGGGGGACTAGCGGCCAAGAGACCCAGTACTTC. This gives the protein CASKGGTSGQETQYF.

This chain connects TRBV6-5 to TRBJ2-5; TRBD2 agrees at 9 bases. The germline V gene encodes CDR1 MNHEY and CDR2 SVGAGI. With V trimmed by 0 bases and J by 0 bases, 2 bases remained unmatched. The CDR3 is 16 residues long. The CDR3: CASSYSAGGDQETQYF. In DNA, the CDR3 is TGTGCCAGCAGTTACTCGGCGGGAGGGGACCAAGAGACCCAGTACTTC.

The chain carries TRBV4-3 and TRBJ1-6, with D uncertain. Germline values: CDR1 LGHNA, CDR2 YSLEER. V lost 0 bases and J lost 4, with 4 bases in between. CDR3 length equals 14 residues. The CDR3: CASSQEVYNSPLHF. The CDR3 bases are TGCGCCAGCAGCCAAGAGGTTTATAATTCACCCCTCCACTTT.

CDR3 region: CASSRRQGVNYGYTF. The CDR3 DNA is TGTGCCAGCAGTCGGAGACAGGGGGTTAACTATGGCTACACCTTC. The rearrangement joins TRBV7-7 to TRBJ1-2; 9 bases map to TRBD1. CDR3 length equals 15 residues. The germline gives CDR1 SSHAT, CDR2 FNYEAQ (reference sequence). V trimming: 6 bases; J trimming: 1 base; junction bases outside the gene matches: 6.

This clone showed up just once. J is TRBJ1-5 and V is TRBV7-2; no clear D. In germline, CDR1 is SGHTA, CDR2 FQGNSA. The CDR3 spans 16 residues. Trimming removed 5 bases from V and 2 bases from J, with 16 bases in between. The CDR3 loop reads CASSAPGIRGNQPQHF. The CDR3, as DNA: TGTGCCAGCAGCGCCCCTGGGATTCGGGGCAATCAGCCCCAGCATTTT.

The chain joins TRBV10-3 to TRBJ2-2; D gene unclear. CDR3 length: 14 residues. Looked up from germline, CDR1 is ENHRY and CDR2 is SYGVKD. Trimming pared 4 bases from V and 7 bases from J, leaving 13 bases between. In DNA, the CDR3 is TGTGCCATCAGTGGGACGGAATCCGGCGGGGAGCTGTTTTTT. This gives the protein CAISGTESGGELFF.

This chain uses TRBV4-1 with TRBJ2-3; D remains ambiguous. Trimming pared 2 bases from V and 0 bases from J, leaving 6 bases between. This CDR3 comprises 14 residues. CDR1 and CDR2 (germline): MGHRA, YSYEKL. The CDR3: CASSQFLSTDTQYF. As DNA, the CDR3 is TGCGCCAGCAGCCAATTCCTTAGCACAGATACGCAGTATTTT.

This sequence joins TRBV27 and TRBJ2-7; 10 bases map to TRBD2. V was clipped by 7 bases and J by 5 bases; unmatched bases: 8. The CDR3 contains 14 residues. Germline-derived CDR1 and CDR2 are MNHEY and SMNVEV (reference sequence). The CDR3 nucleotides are TGTGCCAGCAAGGGTCTAGCGGGAGCGAACGAGCAGTACTTC. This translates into CASKGLAGANEQYF.

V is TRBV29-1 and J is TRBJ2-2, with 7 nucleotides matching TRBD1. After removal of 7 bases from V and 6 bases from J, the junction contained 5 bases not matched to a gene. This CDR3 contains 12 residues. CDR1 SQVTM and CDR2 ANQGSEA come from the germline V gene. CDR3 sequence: CSAGDSPGELFF. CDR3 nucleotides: TGCAGCGCCGGGGACAGCCCCGGGGAGCTGTTTTTT.

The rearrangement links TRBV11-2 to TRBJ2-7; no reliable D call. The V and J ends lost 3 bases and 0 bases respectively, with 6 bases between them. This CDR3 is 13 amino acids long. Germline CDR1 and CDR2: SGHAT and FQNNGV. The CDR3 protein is CASSFGISYEQYF. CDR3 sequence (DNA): TGTGCCAGCAGCTTTGGGATCTCCTACGAGCAGTACTTC. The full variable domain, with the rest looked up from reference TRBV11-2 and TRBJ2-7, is EAGVAQSPRYKIIEKRQSVAFWCNPISGHATLYWYQQILGQGPKLLIQFQNNGVVDDSQLPKDRFSAERLKGVDSTLKIQPAKLEDSAVYLCASSFGISYEQYFGPGTRLTVT.

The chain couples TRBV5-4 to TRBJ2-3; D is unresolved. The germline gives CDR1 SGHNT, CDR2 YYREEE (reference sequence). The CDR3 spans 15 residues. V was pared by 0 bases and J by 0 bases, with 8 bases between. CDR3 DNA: TGTGCCAGCAGCTTGGATACCTTTAGCACAGATACGCAGTATTTT. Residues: CASSLDTFSTDTQYF.

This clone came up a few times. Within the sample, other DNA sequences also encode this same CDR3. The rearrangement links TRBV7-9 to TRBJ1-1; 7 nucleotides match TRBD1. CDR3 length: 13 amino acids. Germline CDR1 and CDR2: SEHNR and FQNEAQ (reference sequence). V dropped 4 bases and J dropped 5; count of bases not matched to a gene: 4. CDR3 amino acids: CASSSYRGTEAFF. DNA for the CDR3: TGTGCCAGCAGCTCATACAGGGGTACTGAAGCTTTCTTT.

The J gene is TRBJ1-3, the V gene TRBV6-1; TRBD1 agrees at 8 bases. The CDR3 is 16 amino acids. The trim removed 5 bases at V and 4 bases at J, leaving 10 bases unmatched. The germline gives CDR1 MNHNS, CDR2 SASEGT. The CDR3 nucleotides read TGTGCCAGCAGTAAAGACAGGGGAGAGTCGGGAAACACCATATATTTT. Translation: CASSKDRGESGNTIYF.

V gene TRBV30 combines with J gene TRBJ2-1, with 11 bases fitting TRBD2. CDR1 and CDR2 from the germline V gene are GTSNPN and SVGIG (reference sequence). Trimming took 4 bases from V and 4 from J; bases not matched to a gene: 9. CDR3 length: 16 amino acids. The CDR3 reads CAWTPTTSGSYNEQFF. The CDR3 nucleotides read TGTGCCTGGACCCCTACTACTAGCGGGAGTTACAATGAGCAGTTCTTC.

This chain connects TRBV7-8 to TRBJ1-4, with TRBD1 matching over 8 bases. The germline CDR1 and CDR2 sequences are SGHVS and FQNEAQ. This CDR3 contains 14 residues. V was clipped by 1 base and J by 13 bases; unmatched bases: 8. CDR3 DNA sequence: TGTGCCAGCAGCTTAGTGACAGGGGCCCAGACACTGTTTTTT. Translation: CASSLVTGAQTLFF.

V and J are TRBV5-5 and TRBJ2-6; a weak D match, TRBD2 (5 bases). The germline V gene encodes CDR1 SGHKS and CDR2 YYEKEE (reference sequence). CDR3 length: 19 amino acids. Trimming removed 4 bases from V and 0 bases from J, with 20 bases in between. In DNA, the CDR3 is TGTGCCAGCAGCCCGGAGCCGGCGAGGGTCCACTCTGGGGCCAACGTCCTGACTTTC. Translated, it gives CASSPEPARVHSGANVLTF.

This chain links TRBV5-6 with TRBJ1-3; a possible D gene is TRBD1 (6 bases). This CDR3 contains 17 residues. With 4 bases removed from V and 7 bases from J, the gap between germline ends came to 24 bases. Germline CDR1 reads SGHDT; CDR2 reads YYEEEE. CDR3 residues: CASSPRGGQRSRNTIYF. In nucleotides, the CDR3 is TGTGCCAGCAGCCCGCGCGGGGGGCAGCGTAGCCGGAACACCATATATTTT.

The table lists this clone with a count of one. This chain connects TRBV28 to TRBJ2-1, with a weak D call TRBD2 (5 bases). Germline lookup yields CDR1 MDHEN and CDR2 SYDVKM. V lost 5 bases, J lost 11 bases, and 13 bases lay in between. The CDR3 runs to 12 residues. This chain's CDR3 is CASSTPRGKQFF. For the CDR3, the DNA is TGTGCCAGCAGTACCCCCCGGGGAAAGCAGTTCTTC.

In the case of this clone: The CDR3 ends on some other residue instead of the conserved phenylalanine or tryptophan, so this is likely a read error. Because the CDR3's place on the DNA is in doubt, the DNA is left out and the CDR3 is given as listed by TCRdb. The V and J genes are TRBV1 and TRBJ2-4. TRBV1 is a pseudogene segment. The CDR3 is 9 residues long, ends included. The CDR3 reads CTSSQDEGI.

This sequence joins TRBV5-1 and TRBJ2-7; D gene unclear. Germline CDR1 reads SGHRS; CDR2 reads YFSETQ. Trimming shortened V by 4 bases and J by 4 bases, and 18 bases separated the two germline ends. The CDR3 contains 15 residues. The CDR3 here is CASSRTPQELYEQYF. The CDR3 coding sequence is TGCGCCAGCAGCCGCACCCCGCAGGAACTATACGAGCAGTACTTC.

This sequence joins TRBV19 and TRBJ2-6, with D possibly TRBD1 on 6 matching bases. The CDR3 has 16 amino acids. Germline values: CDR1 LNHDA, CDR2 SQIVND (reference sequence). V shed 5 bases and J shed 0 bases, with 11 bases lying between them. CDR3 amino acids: CASSRPGVSGANVLTF. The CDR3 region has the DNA TGTGCCAGTAGTCGGCCAGGGGTCTCTGGGGCCAACGTCCTGACTTTC. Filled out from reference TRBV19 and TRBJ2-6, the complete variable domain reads DGGITQSPKYLFRKEGQNVTLSCEQNLNHDAMYWYRQDPGQGLRLIYYSQIVNDFQKGDIAEGYSVSREKKESFPLTVTSAQKNPTAFYLCASSRPGVSGANVLTFGAGSRLTVL.

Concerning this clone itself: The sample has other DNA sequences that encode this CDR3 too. The CDR3 DNA is TGTGCCAGCAGTTTACGGGGCTCTGGAAACACCATATATTTT. This gives the protein CASSLRGSGNTIYF. The chain recombines TRBV6-5 with TRBJ1-3; no definite D call. Germline V CDR1 and CDR2: MNHEY, SVGAGI. V gave up 4 bases and J gave up 0 bases, with 7 bases separating them. The CDR3 runs to 14 residues.

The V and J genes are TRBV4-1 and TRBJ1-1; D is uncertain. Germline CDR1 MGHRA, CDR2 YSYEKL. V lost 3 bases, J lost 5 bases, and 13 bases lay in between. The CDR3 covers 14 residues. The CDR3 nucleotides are TGCGCCAGCAGCCACGGGGAGATGAGGACTGAAGCTTTCTTT. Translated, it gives CASSHGEMRTEAFF.

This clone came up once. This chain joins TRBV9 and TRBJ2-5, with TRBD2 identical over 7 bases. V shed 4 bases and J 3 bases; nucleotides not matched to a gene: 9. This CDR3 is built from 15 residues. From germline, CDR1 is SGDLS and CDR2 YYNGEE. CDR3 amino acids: CASSPIGGREETQYF. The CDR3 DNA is TGTGCCAGCAGCCCTATCGGGGGGAGGGAAGAGACCCAGTACTTC.

CDR3 nucleotide sequence: TGTGCCAGCAGTGCCAACAGAAAGGGGCTACCGTCACCCCTCCACTTT. Encoded protein: CASSANRKGLPSPLHF. The gene calls are TRBV2 and TRBJ1-6; tentatively, D is TRBD1 (5 bases). V was pared by 4 bases and J by 10 bases, with 20 bases between. Per the germline V gene, CDR1 is SNHLY and CDR2 is FYNNEI. The CDR3 is 16 amino acids.

The CDR3 nucleotides are TGTGCCAGCAGGATAGGACTCGCAGGGGACAATGAGCAGTTCTTC. Translating it yields CASRIGLAGDNEQFF. The V call is TRBV6-5, the J call TRBJ2-1, with D tentatively TRBD1 (6 bases). Trimming left V 6 bases short and J 5 bases short, with 17 bases between. CDR3 length: 15 amino acids. The germline CDR1 and CDR2 sequences are MNHEY and SVGAGI.

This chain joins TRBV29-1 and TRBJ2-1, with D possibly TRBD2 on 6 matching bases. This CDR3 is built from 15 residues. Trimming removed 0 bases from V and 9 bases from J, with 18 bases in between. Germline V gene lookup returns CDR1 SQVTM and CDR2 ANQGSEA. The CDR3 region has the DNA TGCAGCGTTGAAGATCCGGGGGTAGCATCTGGTGAGCAGTTCTTC. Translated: CSVEDPGVASGEQFF.

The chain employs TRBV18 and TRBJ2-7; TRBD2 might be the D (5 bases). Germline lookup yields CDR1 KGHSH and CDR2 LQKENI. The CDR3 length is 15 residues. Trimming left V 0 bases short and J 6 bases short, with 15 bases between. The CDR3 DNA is TGTGCCAGCTCACCACCGGGTCCCAGGAGCGGCGAGCAGTACTTC. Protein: CASSPPGPRSGEQYF. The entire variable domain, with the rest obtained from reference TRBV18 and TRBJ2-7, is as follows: NAGVMQNPRHLVRRRGQEARLRCSPMKGHSHVYWYRQLPEEGLKFMVYLQKENIIDESGMPKERFSAEFPKEGPSILRIQQVVRGDSAAYFCASSPPGPRSGEQYFGPGTRLTVT.

The CDR3 loop is CASSILQGIVSNQPQHF. The CDR3, as DNA: TGTGCCAGTAGTATTCTGCAGGGGATTGTAAGCAATCAGCCCCAGCATTTT. The chain links TRBV19 to TRBJ1-5; TRBD1 is a possible D gene (6 bases). The germline CDR1 and CDR2 sequences are LNHDA and SQIVND (reference sequence). Trimming left V 3 bases short and J 1 base short, with 16 bases between. This CDR3 is 17 amino acids long.

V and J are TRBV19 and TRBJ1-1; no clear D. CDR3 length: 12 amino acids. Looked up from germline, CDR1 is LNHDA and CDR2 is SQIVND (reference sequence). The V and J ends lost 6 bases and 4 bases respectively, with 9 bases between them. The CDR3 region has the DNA TGTGCCAGTAGGGATTTGGGCACTGAAGCTTTCTTT. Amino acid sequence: CASRDLGTEAFF.

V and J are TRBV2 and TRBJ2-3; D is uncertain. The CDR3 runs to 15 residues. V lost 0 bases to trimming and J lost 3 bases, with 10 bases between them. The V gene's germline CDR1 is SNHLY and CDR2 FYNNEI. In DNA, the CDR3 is TGTGCCAGCAGTGAAGCGGTGGTACGTACAGATACGCAGTATTTT. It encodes CASSEAVVRTDTQYF.

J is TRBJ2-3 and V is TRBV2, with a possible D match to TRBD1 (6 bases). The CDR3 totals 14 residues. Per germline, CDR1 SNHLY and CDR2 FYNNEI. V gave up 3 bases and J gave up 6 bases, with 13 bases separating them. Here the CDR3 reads CASSDIGGSDTQYF. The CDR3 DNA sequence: TGTGCCAGCAGTGATATAGGGGGTTCGGATACGCAGTATTTT. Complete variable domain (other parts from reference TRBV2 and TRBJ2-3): EPEVTQTPSHQVTQMGQEVILRCVPISNHLYFYWYRQILGQKVEFLVSFYNNEISEKSEIFDDQFSVERPDGSNFTLKIRSTKLEDSAMYFCASSDIGGSDTQYFGPGTRLTVL.